These T cell receptor beta chains were read from a single sample in a study of blood T cell repertoires in COVID-19. Repertoires were generated with immunoSEQ multiplex PCR, while TCRdb's copy carries only in-frame clones and drops some. The sample has about 94,000 clones, roughly four fifths seen once. The sample consisted of peripheral blood. Receptors originate from a man aged 55 to 70 with acute or convalescent COVID-19. CDR3s include the opening cysteine and the closing phenylalanine or tryptophan. Each record gives: CDR3 length, D gene, V gene, CDR3 protein. D genes are given only for firm matches.

CDR3 length: 15
D gene: -
V gene: TRBV5-8
CDR3 protein: CASSLSVGDFYGYTF

CDR3 length: 14
D gene: -
V gene: TRBV23-1
CDR3 protein: CASSQEQERTEAFF

CDR3 length: 15
D gene: TRBD1
V gene: TRBV25-1
CDR3 protein: CASSEWGQGALGYTF

CDR3 length: 12
D gene: TRBD1
V gene: TRBV25-1
CDR3 protein: CATTGADYEQYF

CDR3 length: 12
D gene: -
V gene: TRBV29-1
CDR3 protein: CSVEGSFGGYTF

CDR3 length: 14
D gene: -
V gene: TRBV19
CDR3 protein: CASSSGEKVGGYTF

CDR3 length: 13
D gene: TRBD1
V gene: TRBV2
CDR3 protein: CASSEGQGLTIYF

CDR3 length: 13
D gene: TRBD1
V gene: TRBV4-1
CDR3 protein: CASGGQGTDTQYF

CDR3 length: 14
D gene: TRBD2
V gene: TRBV10-1
CDR3 protein: CARTTGGDYNEQFF

CDR3 length: 15
D gene: TRBD1
V gene: TRBV6-6
CDR3 protein: CASSPRYRGGETQYF

CDR3 length: 15
D gene: -
V gene: TRBV9
CDR3 protein: CASSVGGDESYEQYF

CDR3 length: 15
D gene: TRBD1
V gene: TRBV4-3
CDR3 protein: CASSQGTGDGSPLHF

CDR3 length: 14
D gene: TRBD1
V gene: TRBV5-4
CDR3 protein: CASSSGTGFRTIYF

CDR3 length: 12
D gene: TRBD1
V gene: TRBV2
CDR3 protein: CAVGTGDTPLHF

CDR3 length: 14
D gene: TRBD1
V gene: TRBV5-1
CDR3 protein: CASSTGTGRSEQYF

CDR3 length: 12
D gene: -
V gene: TRBV29-1
CDR3 protein: CSCYRVDYGYTF

CDR3 length: 13
D gene: TRBD2
V gene: TRBV6-5
CDR3 protein: CATYERGFYEQYF

CDR3 length: 12
D gene: -
V gene: TRBV5-4
CDR3 protein: CASSYGRGELFF

CDR3 length: 15
D gene: TRBD1
V gene: TRBV24-1
CDR3 protein: CATSAQQGPNTEAFF

CDR3 length: 15
D gene: TRBD1
V gene: TRBV3-1/TRBV3-2
CDR3 protein: CASRVGQGTNSPLHF

CDR3 length: 13
D gene: TRBD2
V gene: TRBV23-1
CDR3 protein: CASSLGGRVEQYF

CDR3 length: 14
D gene: TRBD1
V gene: TRBV5-1
CDR3 protein: CASSLGTGMYEQYF

CDR3 length: 17
D gene: TRBD1
V gene: TRBV23-1
CDR3 protein: CASSSSGPGQGNQPQHF

CDR3 length: 17
D gene: TRBD2
V gene: TRBV19
CDR3 protein: CASNPKWRGATTDTQYF

CDR3 length: 15
D gene: -
V gene: TRBV18
CDR3 protein: CASSPQYQGTETQYF

CDR3 length: 15
D gene: TRBD2
V gene: TRBV3-1/TRBV3-2
CDR3 protein: CASSLLAGGRETQYF

CDR3 length: 16
D gene: TRBD1
V gene: TRBV18
CDR3 protein: CASSPPWTGNQETQYF

CDR3 length: 16
D gene: -
V gene: TRBV5-6
CDR3 protein: CASSPDFRFPDQPQHF

CDR3 length: 15
D gene: TRBD2
V gene: TRBV7-3
CDR3 protein: CASSFSGGDSYEQYF

CDR3 length: 14
D gene: -
V gene: TRBV6-5
CDR3 protein: CASRQGLRNSPLHF

CDR3 length: 17
D gene: TRBD1
V gene: TRBV3-1/TRBV3-2
CDR3 protein: CASSLQGVRSYNSPLHF

CDR3 length: 15
D gene: -
V gene: TRBV5-6
CDR3 protein: CASSPGGSYNSPLHF

CDR3 length: 13
D gene: -
V gene: TRBV9
CDR3 protein: CASSVAEGQPQHF

CDR3 length: 12
D gene: -
V gene: TRBV25-1
CDR3 protein: CASSPGNTEAFF

CDR3 length: 15
D gene: -
V gene: TRBV7-8
CDR3 protein: CASSLAVMNTGELFF

CDR3 length: 13
D gene: -
V gene: TRBV6-5
CDR3 protein: CASSAAGIYEQYF

CDR3 length: 15
D gene: TRBD1
V gene: TRBV3-1/TRBV3-2
CDR3 protein: CASSLTGGMVYGYTF

CDR3 length: 15
D gene: -
V gene: TRBV13
CDR3 protein: CASTLRGNSGNTIYF

CDR3 length: 15
D gene: -
V gene: TRBV5-1
CDR3 protein: CASSPGPGGYNEQFF

CDR3 length: 17
D gene: -
V gene: TRBV7-8
CDR3 protein: CASSLVSAGFYQETQYF

CDR3 length: 11
D gene: TRBD1
V gene: TRBV19
CDR3 protein: CASRQGVEAFF

CDR3 length: 17
D gene: TRBD1
V gene: TRBV15
CDR3 protein: CATSPRSGQEVLYGYTF

CDR3 length: 15
D gene: TRBD1
V gene: TRBV4-1
CDR3 protein: CASSHQQGGEEKLFF

CDR3 length: 13
D gene: -
V gene: TRBV6-6
CDR3 protein: CASRQDSYNEQFF

CDR3 length: 16
D gene: -
V gene: TRBV5-1
CDR3 protein: CASSPRFLSSYNEQFF

CDR3 length: 16
D gene: TRBD1
V gene: TRBV2
CDR3 protein: CASSEALGQGARGYTF

CDR3 length: 13
D gene: -
V gene: TRBV5-6
CDR3 protein: CASSGGYTGELFF

CDR3 length: 12
D gene: -
V gene: TRBV15
CDR3 protein: CATSRDLSGYTF

CDR3 length: 15
D gene: TRBD1
V gene: TRBV7-9
CDR3 protein: CASSLANYRGDEQFF

CDR3 length: 18
D gene: TRBD1
V gene: TRBV25-1
CDR3 protein: CASSPRTGLVSGANVLTF

CDR3 length: 14
D gene: TRBD1
V gene: TRBV5-1
CDR3 protein: CASSLARGLYEQYF

CDR3 length: 10
D gene: -
V gene: TRBV29-1
CDR3 protein: CSAYGKGYTF

CDR3 length: 14
D gene: -
V gene: TRBV2
CDR3 protein: CASSEAPRGETQYF

CDR3 length: 15
D gene: TRBD2
V gene: TRBV27
CDR3 protein: CASSLAGGPYNEQFF

CDR3 length: 18
D gene: -
V gene: TRBV2
CDR3 protein: CASRKGPWGGESNQPQHF

CDR3 length: 14
D gene: -
V gene: TRBV6-5
CDR3 protein: CASSYAGSTDTQYF

CDR3 length: 18
D gene: -
V gene: TRBV21-1
CDR3 protein: CASSKARPDREGTDTQYF

CDR3 length: 13
D gene: -
V gene: TRBV7-3
CDR3 protein: CASSFDAQGGQYF